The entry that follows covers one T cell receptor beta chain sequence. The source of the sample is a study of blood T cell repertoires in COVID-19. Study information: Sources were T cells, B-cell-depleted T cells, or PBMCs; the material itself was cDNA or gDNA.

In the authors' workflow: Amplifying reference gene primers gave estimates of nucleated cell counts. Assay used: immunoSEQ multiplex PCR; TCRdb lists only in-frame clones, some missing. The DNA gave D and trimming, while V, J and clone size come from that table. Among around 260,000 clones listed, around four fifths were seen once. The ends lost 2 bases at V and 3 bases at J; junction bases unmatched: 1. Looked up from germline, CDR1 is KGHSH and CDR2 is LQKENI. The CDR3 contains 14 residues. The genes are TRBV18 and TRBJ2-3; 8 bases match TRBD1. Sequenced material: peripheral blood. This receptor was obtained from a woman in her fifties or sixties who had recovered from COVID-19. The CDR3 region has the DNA TGTGCCAGCTCACCAAACAGGGGGACAGATACGCAGTATTTT. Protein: CASSPNRGTDTQYF.